Listed below are T cell receptor beta chains from one sample, sequenced in a study of T cell changes during pregnancy in multiple sclerosis. Method: immunoSEQ multiplex PCR; TCRdb's copy keeps in-frame clones and lacks some. This sample has 20,000 to 25,000 clones, with about 93% found just once. The sample was CD8+ T cells from peripheral blood mononuclear cells, taken in the third trimester of pregnancy. The receptors here all came from a female donor with multiple sclerosis, enrolled in a pregnancy study. CDR3s include the opening cysteine and the closing phenylalanine or tryptophan. The order of the fields is J gene, clone size, D gene, V gene, CDR3 protein, CDR3 DNA. A D gene is named only where the DNA matches it firmly. The size entry is marked missing in some rows and otherwise reads once, few, many or a size class.

>TRBJ2-1|.|TRBD2|TRBV5-8
CASSLVAGYHAVEQFF
TGTGCCAGCAGCTTGGTAGCGGGTTATCACGCGGTTGAGCAGTTCTTC
>TRBJ2-2|.|TRBD2|TRBV4-2
CASSQEGGLADTGELFF
TGTGCCAGCAGCCAAGAAGGCGGACTAGCGGACACCGGGGAGCTGTTTTTT
>TRBJ2-7|.|TRBD2|TRBV13
CASNLGGSSNEQYF
TGTGCCAGCAACCTAGGCGGGAGCAGCAACGAGCAGTACTTC
>TRBJ2-7|.|TRBD2|TRBV7-8
CASGLAGGPVSSEQYF
TGTGCCAGCGGCCTAGCGGGAGGGCCCGTCAGTAGCGAGCAGTACTTC
>TRBJ2-2|few|.|TRBV28
CASRASRLEFERNTGELFF
TGTGCCAGCAGGGCGAGTCGCCTGGAATTCGAGCGGAACACCGGGGAGCTGTTTTTT
>TRBJ2-7|.|.|TRBV13
CASSPGFALDEQYF
TGTGCCAGCAGCCCGGGATTCGCGTTGGACGAGCAGTACTTC
>TRBJ2-7|.|TRBD1|TRBV29-1
CSVYRGYEQYF
TGCAGCGTTTACAGGGGCTACGAGCAGTACTTC
>TRBJ2-7|.|TRBD2|TRBV13
CASSPPRTSGGRFYEQYF
TGTGCCAGCAGCCCCCCCAGGACTAGCGGGGGGAGGTTCTACGAGCAGTACTTC
>TRBJ1-1|.|TRBD1|TRBV27
CASSSTGKGTEAFF
TGTGCCAGCAGTTCGACAGGGAAAGGGACTGAAGCTTTCTTT
>TRBJ1-1|.|TRBD1|TRBV7-3
CASSLMGIGQGASGGTEAFF
TGTGCCAGCAGCCTTATGGGGATCGGACAGGGGGCTTCAGGGGGCACTGAAGCTTTCTTT
>TRBJ2-1|.|.|TRBV5-1
CASSFDGHIYNEQFF
TGCGCCAGCAGCTTTGACGGACACATATACAATGAGCAGTTCTTC
>TRBJ1-1|.|.|TRBV7-2
CASSLWGDGGGEAFF
TGTGCCAGCAGCTTATGGGGGGACGGGGGTGGTGAAGCTTTCTTT
>TRBJ1-5|.|.|TRBV27
CASSPLGGKGNQPQHF
TGTGCCAGCAGCCCTCTGGGGGGGAAAGGCAATCAGCCCCAGCATTTT
>TRBJ2-5|.|.|TRBV28
CASTPVGLMETQYF
TGTGCCAGCACCCCCGTGGGGCTTATGGAGACCCAGTACTTC
>TRBJ2-7|once|TRBD2|TRBV6-5
CASGTSGTDEQYF
TGTGCCAGTGGGACTAGTGGTACGGACGAGCAGTACTTC
>TRBJ2-3|.|.|TRBV11-2
CASSDAALSPRLNTDTQYF
TGTGCCAGCAGCGATGCGGCGCTTTCCCCCCGTCTGAACACAGATACGCAGTATTTT
>TRBJ1-1|.|TRBD1|TRBV2
CASSRDSAPINTEAFF
TGTGCCAGCAGTCGGGACAGCGCCCCTATAAACACTGAAGCTTTCTTT
>TRBJ2-7|.|TRBD2|TRBV7-9
CASSEGGIYEQYF
TGTGCCAGCAGCGAGGGAGGGATCTACGAGCAGTACTTC
>TRBJ2-7|.|TRBD2|TRBV6-1
CASSELAGGQKSEQYF
TGTGCCAGCAGTGAACTAGCGGGGGGGCAAAAAAGCGAGCAGTACTTC
>TRBJ1-3|.|.|TRBV28
CASSLGSSGNTIYF
TGTGCCAGCAGTTTAGGGAGCTCTGGAAACACCATATATTTT
>TRBJ1-2|.|.|TRBV7-9
CASSLVAGVYHGYTF
TGTGCCAGCAGCTTAGTAGCGGGGGTTTATCATGGCTACACCTTC
>TRBJ1-1|.|.|TRBV10-2
CASNPQGGVTEAFF
TGCGCCAGCAACCCTCAGGGAGGGGTGACTGAAGCTTTCTTT
>TRBJ2-1|.|.|TRBV20-1
CSARAPQQFF
TGCAGTGCTAGGGCCCCTCAGCAGTTCTTC
>TRBJ2-5|.|TRBD1|TRBV27
CASSAGTGGLTQYF
TGTGCCAGCAGTGCGGGGACAGGGGGCTTGACCCAGTACTTC
>TRBJ1-1|.|TRBD1|TRBV19
CASSPQGAAEAFF
TGTGCCAGTAGTCCACAGGGGGCCGCTGAAGCTTTCTTT
>TRBJ2-1|.|TRBD2|TRBV5-1
CASKWTSGRPEDEQFF
TGCGCCAGCAAATGGACTAGCGGGAGGCCCGAAGATGAGCAGTTCTTC
>TRBJ1-5|.|.|TRBV30
CAWREQSGPQHF
TGTGCCTGGAGAGAACAATCAGGGCCCCAGCATTTT
>TRBJ2-2|.|.|TRBV14
CASTGSTGELFF
TGTGCCAGCACGGGGAGCACCGGGGAGCTGTTTTTT
>TRBJ2-7|.|.|TRBV7-2
CASSLDQGSSYEQYF
TGTGCCAGCAGCTTAGATCAGGGGAGCTCCTACGAGCAGTACTTC
>TRBJ1-1|.|.|TRBV28
CASSLLQGNMNTEAFF
TGTGCCAGCAGTTTACTTCAGGGTAACATGAACACTGAAGCTTTCTTT
>TRBJ2-5|.|TRBD1|TRBV7-6
CASSVGTVMPQYF
TGTGCCAGCAGCGTAGGGACAGTAATGCCCCAGTACTTC
>TRBJ2-3|.|TRBD2|TRBV5-8
CASSLGGLAGLDTQYF
TGTGCCAGCAGCTTGGGCGGACTAGCGGGTCTAGATACGCAGTATTTT
>TRBJ2-6|.|.|TRBV27
CASSSSGANVLTF
TGTGCCAGCAGTTCTTCCGGGGCCAACGTCCTGACTTTC
>TRBJ2-1|.|.|TRBV4-3
CASSQAGRYNEQFF
TGCGCCAGCAGCCAGGCGGGACGTTACAATGAGCAGTTCTTC
>TRBJ2-3|.|TRBD2|TRBV4-3
CASSQSLRMAGGLDTQYF
TGCGCCAGCAGCCAGTCCCTCAGGATGGCGGGGGGACTAGATACGCAGTATTTT
>TRBJ2-2|.|.|TRBV15
CATSRDNLGRTGELFF
TGTGCCACCAGCAGAGATAACTTGGGGAGAACCGGGGAGCTGTTTTTT
>TRBJ2-5|.|TRBD1|TRBV27
CASSSGTGGGETQYF
TGTGCCAGCAGTTCCGGGACAGGGGGGGGAGAGACCCAGTACTTC